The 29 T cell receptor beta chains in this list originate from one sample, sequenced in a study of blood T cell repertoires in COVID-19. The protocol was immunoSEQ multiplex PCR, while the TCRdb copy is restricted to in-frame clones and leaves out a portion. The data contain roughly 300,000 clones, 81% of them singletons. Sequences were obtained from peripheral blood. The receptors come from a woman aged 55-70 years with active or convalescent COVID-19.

This chain's CDR3 is CASSQLSRDRNYGYTF. CDR3 bases: TGTGCCAGCAGCCAGTTAAGTAGGGACAGGAACTATGGCTACACCTTC. V and J are TRBV4-2 and TRBJ1-2; 8 bases fit TRBD1. The CDR3 is 16 residues long. CDR1 LGHNA and CDR2 YNFKEQ come from the germline V gene. V lost 3 bases and J lost 2; bases outside the gene matches: 8.

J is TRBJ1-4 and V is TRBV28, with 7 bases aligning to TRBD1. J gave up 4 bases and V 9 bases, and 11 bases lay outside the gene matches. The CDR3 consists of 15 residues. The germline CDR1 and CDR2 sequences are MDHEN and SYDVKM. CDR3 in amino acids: CASYQGGANNEKLFF. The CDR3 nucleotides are TGTGCCAGTTACCAGGGGGGTGCTAATAATGAAAAACTGTTTTTT.

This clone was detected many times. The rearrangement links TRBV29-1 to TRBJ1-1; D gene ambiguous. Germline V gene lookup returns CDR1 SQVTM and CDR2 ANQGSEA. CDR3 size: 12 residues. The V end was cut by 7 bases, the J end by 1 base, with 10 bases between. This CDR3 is CSAEPGNTEAFF. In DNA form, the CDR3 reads TGCAGCGCTGAGCCAGGGAACACTGAAGCTTTCTTT.

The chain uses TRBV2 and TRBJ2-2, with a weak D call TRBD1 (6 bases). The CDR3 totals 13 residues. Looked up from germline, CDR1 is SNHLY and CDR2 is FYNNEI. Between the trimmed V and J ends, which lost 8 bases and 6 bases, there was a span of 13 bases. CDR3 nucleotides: TGTGCCAGCTCTTCGACAGGCCCCGGGGAGCTGTTTTTT. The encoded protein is CASSSTGPGELFF.

The CDR3: CASSTPAGVGSGNTIYF. DNA for the CDR3: TGTGCCAGCAGCACACCCGCAGGGGTCGGCTCTGGAAACACCATATATTTT. The chain couples TRBV7-9 to TRBJ1-3, with D possibly TRBD1 on 6 matching bases. In germline, CDR1 is SEHNR, CDR2 FQNEAQ (reference sequence). V lost 5 bases, J lost 0 bases, and 17 bases lay in between. The CDR3 is made up of 17 amino acids. The entire variable domain, with the rest obtained from reference TRBV7-9 and TRBJ1-3, is as follows: DTGVSQNPRHKITKRGQNVTFRCDPISEHNRLYWYRQTLGQGPEFLTYFQNEAQLEKSRLLSDRFSAERPKGSFSTLEIQRTEQGDSAMYLCASSTPAGVGSGNTIYFGEGSWLTVV.

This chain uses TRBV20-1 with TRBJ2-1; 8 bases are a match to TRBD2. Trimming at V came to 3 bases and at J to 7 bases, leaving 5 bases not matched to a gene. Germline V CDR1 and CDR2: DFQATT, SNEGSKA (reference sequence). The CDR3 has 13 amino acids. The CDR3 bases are TGCAGTGCTAGTGCCGGGGGGGCTAATGAGCAGTTCTTC. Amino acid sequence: CSASAGGANEQFF.

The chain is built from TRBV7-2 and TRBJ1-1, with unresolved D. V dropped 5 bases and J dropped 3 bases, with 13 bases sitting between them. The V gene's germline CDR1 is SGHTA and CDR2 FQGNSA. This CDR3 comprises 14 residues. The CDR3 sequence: CASSRPGRDTEAFF. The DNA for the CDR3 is TGTGCCAGCAGCCGCCCGGGGAGGGACACTGAAGCTTTCTTT.

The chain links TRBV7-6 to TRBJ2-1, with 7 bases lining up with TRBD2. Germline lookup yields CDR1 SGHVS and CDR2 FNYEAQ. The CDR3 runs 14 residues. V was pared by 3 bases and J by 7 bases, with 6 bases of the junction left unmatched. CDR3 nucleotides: TGTGCCAGCAGCTTCAGCGGGGCCGCTAATGAGCAGTTCTTC. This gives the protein CASSFSGAANEQFF.

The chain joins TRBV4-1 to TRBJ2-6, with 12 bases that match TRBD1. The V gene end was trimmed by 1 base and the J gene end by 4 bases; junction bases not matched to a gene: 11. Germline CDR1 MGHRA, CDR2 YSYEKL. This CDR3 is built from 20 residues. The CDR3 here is CASSQVSSGTGGGGANVLTF. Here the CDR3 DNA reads TGCGCCAGCAGCCAAGTCTCATCCGGGACAGGGGGCGGCGGGGCCAACGTCCTGACTTTC.

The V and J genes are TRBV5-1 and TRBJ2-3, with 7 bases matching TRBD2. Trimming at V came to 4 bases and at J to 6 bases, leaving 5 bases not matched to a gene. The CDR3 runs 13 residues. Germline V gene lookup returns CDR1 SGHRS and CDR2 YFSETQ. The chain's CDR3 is CASSLRGVDTQYF. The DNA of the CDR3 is TGCGCCAGCAGCCTTCGGGGGGTGGATACGCAGTATTTT.

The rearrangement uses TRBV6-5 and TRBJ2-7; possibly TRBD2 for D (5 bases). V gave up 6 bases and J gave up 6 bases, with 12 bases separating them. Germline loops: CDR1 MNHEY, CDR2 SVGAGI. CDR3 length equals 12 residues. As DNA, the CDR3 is TGTGCCAGCAGAAGACCCGGAGGCGAGCAGTACTTC. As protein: CASRRPGGEQYF.

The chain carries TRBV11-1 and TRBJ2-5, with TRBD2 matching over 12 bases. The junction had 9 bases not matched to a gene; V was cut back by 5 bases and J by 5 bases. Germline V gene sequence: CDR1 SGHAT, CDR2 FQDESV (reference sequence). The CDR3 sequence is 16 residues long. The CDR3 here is CASSLLAGGPSETQYF. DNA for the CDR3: TGTGCCAGCAGCCTCCTAGCGGGGGGGCCAAGTGAGACCCAGTACTTC. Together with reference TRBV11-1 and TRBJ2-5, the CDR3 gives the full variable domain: EAEVAQSPRYKITEKSQAVAFWCDPISGHATLYWYRQILGQGPELLVQFQDESVVDDSQLPKDRFSAERLKGVDSTLKIQPAELGDSAMYLCASSLLAGGPSETQYFGPGTRLLVL.

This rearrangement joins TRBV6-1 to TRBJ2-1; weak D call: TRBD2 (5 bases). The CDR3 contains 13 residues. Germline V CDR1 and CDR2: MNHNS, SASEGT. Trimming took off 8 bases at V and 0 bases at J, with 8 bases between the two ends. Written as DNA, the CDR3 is TGTGCCAGCGGACGGGACTCCTACAATGAGCAGTTCTTC. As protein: CASGRDSYNEQFF.

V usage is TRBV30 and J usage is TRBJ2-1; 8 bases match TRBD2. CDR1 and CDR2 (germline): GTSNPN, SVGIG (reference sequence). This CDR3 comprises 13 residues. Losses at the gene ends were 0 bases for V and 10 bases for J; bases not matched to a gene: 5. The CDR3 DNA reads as TGTGCCTGGAGTGTACTTGGCGGGGGGGAGCAGTTCTTC. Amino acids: CAWSVLGGGEQFF.

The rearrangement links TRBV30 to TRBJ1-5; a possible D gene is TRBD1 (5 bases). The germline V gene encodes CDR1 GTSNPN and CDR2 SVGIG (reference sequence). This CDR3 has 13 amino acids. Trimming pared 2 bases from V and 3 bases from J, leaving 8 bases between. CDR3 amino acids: CAWSLGHNQPQHF. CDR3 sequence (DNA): TGTGCCTGGAGTTTAGGACACAATCAGCCCCAGCATTTT. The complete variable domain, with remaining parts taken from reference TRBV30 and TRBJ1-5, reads SQTIHQWPATLVQPVGSPLSLECTVEGTSNPNLYWYRQAAGRGLQLLFYSVGIGQISSEVPQNLSASRPQDRQFILSSKKLLLSDSGFYLCAWSLGHNQPQHFGDGTRLSIL.

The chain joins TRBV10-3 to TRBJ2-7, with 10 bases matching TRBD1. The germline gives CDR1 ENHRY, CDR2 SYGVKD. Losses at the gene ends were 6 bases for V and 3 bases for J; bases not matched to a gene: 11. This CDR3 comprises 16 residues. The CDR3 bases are TGTGCCATCAGACTCGACAGGGGGCGGTTGAGCTACGAGCAGTACTTC. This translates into CAIRLDRGRLSYEQYF.

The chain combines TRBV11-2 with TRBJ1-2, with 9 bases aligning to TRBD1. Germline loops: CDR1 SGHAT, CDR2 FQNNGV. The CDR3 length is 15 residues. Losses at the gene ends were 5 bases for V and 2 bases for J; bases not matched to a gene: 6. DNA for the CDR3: TGTGCCAGCAGCCCCGGGACAGGGTGGAACTATGGCTACACCTTC. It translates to CASSPGTGWNYGYTF.

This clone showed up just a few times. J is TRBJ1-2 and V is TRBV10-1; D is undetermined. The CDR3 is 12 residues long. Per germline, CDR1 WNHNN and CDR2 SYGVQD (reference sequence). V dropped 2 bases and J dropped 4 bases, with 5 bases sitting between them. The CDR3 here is CASSEAGYGYTF. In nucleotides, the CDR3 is TGCGCCAGCAGTGAGGCGGGCTATGGCTACACCTTC.

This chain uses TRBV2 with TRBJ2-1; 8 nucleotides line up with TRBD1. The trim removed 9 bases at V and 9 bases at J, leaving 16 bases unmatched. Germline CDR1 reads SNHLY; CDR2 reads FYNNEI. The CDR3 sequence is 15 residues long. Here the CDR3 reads CARRQGTGPTGEQFF. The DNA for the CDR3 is TGTGCCAGGCGACAGGGGACGGGTCCTACGGGTGAGCAGTTCTTC.

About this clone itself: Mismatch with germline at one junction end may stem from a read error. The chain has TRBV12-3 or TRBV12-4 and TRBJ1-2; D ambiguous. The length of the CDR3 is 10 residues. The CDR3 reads CASSLRHHVF. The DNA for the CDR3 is TGTGCCAGCAGTCTCCGACACCACGTCTTC.

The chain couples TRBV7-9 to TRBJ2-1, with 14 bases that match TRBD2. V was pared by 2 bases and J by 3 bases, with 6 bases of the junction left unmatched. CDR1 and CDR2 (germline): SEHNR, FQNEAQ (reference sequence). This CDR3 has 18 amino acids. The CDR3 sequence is CASSLSVGLAGDYNEQFF. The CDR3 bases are TGTGCCAGCAGCTTATCAGTGGGACTAGCGGGGGACTACAATGAGCAGTTCTTC.

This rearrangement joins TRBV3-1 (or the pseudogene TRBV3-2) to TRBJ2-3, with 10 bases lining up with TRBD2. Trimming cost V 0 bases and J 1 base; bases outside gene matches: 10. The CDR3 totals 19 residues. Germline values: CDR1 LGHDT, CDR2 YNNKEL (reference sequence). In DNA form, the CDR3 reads TGTGCCAGCAGCCAAGATTTACGGGCTAGCGGGGGTCGCACAGATACGCAGTATTTT. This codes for CASSQDLRASGGRTDTQYF.

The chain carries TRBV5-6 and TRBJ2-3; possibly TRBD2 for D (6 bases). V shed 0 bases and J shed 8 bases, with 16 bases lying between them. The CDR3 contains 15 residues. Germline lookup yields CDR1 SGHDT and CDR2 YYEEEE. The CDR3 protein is CASSLGLGGWGTQYF. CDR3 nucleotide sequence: TGTGCCAGCAGCTTGGGCCTGGGGGGTTGGGGTACGCAGTATTTT.

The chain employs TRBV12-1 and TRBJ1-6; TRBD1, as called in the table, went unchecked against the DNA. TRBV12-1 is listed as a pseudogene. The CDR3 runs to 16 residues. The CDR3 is CASSFDAGANNSPLHF. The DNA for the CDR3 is TGTGCCAGCAGCTTTGACGCAGGGGCTAATAATTCACCCCTCCACTTT.

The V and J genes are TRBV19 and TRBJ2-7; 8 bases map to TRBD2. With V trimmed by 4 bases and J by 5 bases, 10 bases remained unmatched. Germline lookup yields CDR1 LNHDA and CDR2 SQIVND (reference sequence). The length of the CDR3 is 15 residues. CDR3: CASSTPGRGVDEQYF. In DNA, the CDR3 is TGTGCCAGTAGTACCCCAGGGCGGGGGGTTGACGAGCAGTACTTC. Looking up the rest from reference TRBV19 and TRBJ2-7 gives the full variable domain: DGGITQSPKYLFRKEGQNVTLSCEQNLNHDAMYWYRQDPGQGLRLIYYSQIVNDFQKGDIAEGYSVSREKKESFPLTVTSAQKNPTAFYLCASSTPGRGVDEQYFGPGTRLTVT.

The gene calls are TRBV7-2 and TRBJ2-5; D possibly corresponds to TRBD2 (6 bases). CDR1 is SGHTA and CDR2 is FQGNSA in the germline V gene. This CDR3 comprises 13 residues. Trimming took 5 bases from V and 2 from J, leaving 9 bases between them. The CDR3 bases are TGTGCCAGCAGCACGGGACTTCAAGAGACCCAGTACTTC. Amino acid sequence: CASSTGLQETQYF.

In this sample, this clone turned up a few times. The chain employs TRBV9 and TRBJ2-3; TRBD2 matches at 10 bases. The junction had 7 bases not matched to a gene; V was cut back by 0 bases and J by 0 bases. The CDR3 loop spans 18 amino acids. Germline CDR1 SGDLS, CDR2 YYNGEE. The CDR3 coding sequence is TGTGCCAGCAGCGTAGGAGCGGGGGGGCCTTTAAGCACAGATACGCAGTATTTT. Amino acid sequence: CASSVGAGGPLSTDTQYF.

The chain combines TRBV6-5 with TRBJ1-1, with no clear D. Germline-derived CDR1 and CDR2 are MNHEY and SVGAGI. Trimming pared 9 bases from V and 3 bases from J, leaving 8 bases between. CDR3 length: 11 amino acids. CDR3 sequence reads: CASGRYTEAFF. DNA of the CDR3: TGTGCCAGTGGCAGGTACACTGAAGCTTTCTTT.

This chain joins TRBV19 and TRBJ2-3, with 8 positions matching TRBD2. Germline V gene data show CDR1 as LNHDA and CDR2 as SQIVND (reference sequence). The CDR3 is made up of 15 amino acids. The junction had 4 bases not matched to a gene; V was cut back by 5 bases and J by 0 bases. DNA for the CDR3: TGTGCCAGTAGTCGGGTAGCGGGGAGCACAGATACGCAGTATTTT. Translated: CASSRVAGSTDTQYF.